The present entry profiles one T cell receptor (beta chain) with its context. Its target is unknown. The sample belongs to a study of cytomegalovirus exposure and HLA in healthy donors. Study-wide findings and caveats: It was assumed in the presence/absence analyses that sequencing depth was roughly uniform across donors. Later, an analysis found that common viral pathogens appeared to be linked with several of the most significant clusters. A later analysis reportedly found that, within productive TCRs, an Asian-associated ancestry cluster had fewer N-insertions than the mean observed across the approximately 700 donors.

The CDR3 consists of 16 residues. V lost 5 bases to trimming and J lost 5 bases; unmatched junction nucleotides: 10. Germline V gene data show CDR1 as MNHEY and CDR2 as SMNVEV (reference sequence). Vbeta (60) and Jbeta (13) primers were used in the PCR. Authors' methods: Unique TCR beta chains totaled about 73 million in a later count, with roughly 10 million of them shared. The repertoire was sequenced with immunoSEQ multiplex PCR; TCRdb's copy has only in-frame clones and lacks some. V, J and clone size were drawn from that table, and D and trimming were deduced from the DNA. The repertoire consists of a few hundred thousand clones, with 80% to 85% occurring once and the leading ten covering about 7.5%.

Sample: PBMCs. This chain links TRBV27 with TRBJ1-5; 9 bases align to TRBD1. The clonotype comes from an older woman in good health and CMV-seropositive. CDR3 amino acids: CASSLRQGVGDQPQHF. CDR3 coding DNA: TGTGCCAGCAGTCTCCGACAGGGGGTGGGTGATCAGCCCCAGCATTTT.